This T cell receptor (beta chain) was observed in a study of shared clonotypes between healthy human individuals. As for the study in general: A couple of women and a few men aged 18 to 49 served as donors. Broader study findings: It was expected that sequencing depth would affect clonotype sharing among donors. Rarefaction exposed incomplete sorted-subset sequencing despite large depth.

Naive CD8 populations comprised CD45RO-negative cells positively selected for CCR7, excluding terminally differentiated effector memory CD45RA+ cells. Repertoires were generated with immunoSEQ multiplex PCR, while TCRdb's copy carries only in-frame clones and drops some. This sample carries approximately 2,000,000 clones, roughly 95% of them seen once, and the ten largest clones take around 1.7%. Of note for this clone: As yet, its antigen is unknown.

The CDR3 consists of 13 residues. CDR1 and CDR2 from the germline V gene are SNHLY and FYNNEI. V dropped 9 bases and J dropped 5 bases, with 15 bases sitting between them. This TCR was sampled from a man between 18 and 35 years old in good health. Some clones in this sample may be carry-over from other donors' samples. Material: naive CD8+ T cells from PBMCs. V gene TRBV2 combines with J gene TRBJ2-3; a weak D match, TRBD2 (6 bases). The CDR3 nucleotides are TGTGCCAGAGGGGAGGCTAGCGTAGATACGCAGTATTTT. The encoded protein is CARGEASVDTQYF.